These 6 T cell receptor beta chains originate from one sample sequenced in a study of blood T cells in healthy people across ages. A J-beta primer mix and a sample-barcoded 5' primer were used in a second PCR of about 7 to 12 cycles. TCRdb re-called the 5' RACE reads with MiXCR, one entry per CDR3 protein. The table includes about 800,000 distinct CDR3 sequences, 25% detected once. This sample was shared with a second study, whose subject was T cells of mothers and their children.

What was sequenced was blood. The receptors stem from a boy aged 5-17 years in good health.

There are a few counts of this clonotype. V and J are TRBV7-9 and TRBJ1-2; weak D call: TRBD1 (5 bases). Trimming removed 6 bases from V and 2 bases from J, with 19 bases in between. The CDR3 has 16 amino acids. CDR1 is SEHNR and CDR2 is FQNEAQ in the germline V gene (reference sequence). CDR3 residues: CASSPGQGIENYGYTF. The CDR3 DNA reads as TGTGCCAGCAGTCCGGGGCAGGGTATCGAAAACTATGGCTACACCTTC.

This clonotype was found a few times. The chain is built from TRBV29-1 and TRBJ2-7, with D perhaps given as TRBD1 or TRBD2 (6 bases each). Germline lookup yields CDR1 SQVTM and CDR2 ANQGSEA. The CDR3 is 13 amino acids. The CDR3 loop is CSCRFTGTYEQYF. For the CDR3, the DNA is TGCAGTTGCCGGTTTACAGGGACTTACGAGCAGTACTTC.

This clonotype was seen a few times. This chain joins TRBV29-1 and TRBJ2-1; D gene uncertain. Trimming stripped 8 bases from V and 4 bases from J, with 12 bases between. Germline V gene lookup returns CDR1 SQVTM and CDR2 ANQGSEA. The CDR3 is 12 amino acids. The CDR3 nucleotides read TGCAGCCCCATCAGTCCTTACAATGAGCAGTTCTTC. This translates into CSPISPYNEQFF.

This clonotype has only a few counts. The J gene is TRBJ2-7, the V gene TRBV7-2; 7 bases match TRBD1. The CDR3 has 15 amino acids. The germline CDR1 and CDR2 sequences are SGHTA and FQGNSA. J was trimmed by 2 bases and V by 3 bases; bases with no gene match: 7. DNA of the CDR3: TGTGCCAGCAGCTTGGGGCAGGGGGAGACCTACGAGCAGTACTTC. Its protein product is CASSLGQGETYEQYF. The complete variable domain, with remaining parts taken from reference TRBV7-2 and TRBJ2-7, reads GAGVSQSPSNKVTEKGKDVELRCDPISGHTALYWYRQSLGQGLEFLIYFQGNSAPDKSGLPSDRFSAERTGGSVSTLTIQRTQQEDSAVYLCASSLGQGETYEQYFGPGTRLTVT.

The chain couples TRBV28 to TRBJ2-4; a weak D match, TRBD2 (6 bases). CDR1 MDHEN and CDR2 SYDVKM come from the germline V gene. The CDR3 is made up of 13 amino acids. Trimming took off 4 bases at V and 7 bases at J, with 11 bases between the two ends. CDR3 sequence: CASSSGTWNIQYF. The CDR3 DNA sequence: TGTGCCAGCAGTTCTGGGACTTGGAACATTCAGTACTTC.

A note on this clonotype: The junction departs from the called germline gene at one end, perhaps through a read error. J is TRBJ1-4 and V is TRBV7-9; D is possibly TRBD1 (6 bases). Per germline, CDR1 SEHNR and CDR2 FQNEAQ (reference sequence). The CDR3 covers 16 residues. CDR3 nucleotide sequence: TGTTCCAGCAGCTCCCAGTGGGGGGCTGGTAATGAAAAACTGTTTTTT. Translated: CSSSSQWGAGNEKLFF.